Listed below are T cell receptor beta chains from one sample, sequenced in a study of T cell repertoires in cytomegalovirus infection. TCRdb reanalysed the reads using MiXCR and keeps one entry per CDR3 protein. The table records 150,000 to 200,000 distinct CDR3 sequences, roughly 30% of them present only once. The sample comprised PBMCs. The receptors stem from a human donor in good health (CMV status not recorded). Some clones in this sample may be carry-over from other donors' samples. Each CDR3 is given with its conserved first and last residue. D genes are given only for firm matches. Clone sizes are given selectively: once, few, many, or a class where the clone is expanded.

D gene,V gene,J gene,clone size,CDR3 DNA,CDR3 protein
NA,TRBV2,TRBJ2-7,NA,TGTGCCAGCAGACATCGCACAGGGCTTGAGGGTGAGCAGTACTTC,CASRHRTGLEGEQYF
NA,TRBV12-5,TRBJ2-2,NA,TGTGCTAGTGCCCCCGACGGGGTGGCCGGGGAGCTGTTTTTT,CASAPDGVAGELFF
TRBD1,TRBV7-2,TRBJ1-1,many,TGTGCCAGCAGCTCAGGACAGGCGAACACTGAAGCTTTCTTT,CASSSGQANTEAFF
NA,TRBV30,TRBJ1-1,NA,TGTGCCTGGAGTGTTCAGGGGACTGAAGCTTTCTTT,CAWSVQGTEAFF
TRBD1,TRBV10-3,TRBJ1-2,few,TGTGCCATCACCCGACAGGGGCCCAACTATGGCTACACCTTC,CAITRQGPNYGYTF
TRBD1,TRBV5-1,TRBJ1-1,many,TGCGCCAGCAGCCCCACCGGGACAGACGTTTACGAGGTCTTT,CASSPTGTDVYEVF
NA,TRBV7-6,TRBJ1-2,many,TGTGCCAGCAGCTTCGCCCCGGGGGACTATGGCTACACCTTC,CASSFAPGDYGYTF
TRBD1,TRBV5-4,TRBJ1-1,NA,TGTGCCAGCAGCTATCAGGGGGGGAACACTGAAGCTTTCTTT,CASSYQGGNTEAFF
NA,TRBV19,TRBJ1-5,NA,TGTGCCAGTAGTATTCATTCGGCCCCTCAGCCCCAGCATTTT,CASSIHSAPQPQHF
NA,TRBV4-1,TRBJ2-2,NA,TGCGCCAGCAGCCAAGGGTTAGCCGAGAACACCGGGGAGCTGTTTTTT,CASSQGLAENTGELFF
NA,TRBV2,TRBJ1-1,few,TGTGCCCACACTGTCCTTATGAACACTGAAGCTTTCTTT,CAHTVLMNTEAFF
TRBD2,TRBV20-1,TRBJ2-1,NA,TGCAGTGCTAGGAATGCACTAGCGGGGGGGAATGAGCAGTTCTTC,CSARNALAGGNEQFF
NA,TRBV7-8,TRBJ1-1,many,TGTGCCAGCAGCTTAGGTGATCTGAACACTGAAGCTTTCTTT,CASSLGDLNTEAFF
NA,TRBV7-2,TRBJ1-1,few,TGTGCCAGCAGCTTAGAAGGAGCGACAGGTAGGGGTGTGTTCTTT,CASSLEGATGRGVFF
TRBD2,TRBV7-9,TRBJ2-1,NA,TGTGCCAGCAGCTTACTAGCGGGGGGGGGGAGCGAGCAGTTCTTC,CASSLLAGGGSEQFF
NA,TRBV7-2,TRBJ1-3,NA,TGTGCCAGCAGCTTAGTGGCCGAAGGGGCTGGAAACACCATATATTTT,CASSLVAEGAGNTIYF
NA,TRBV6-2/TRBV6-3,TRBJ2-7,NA,TGTGCCAGCAGTTACTCAGAAGGGATGGGTAACGAGCAGTACTTC,CASSYSEGMGNEQYF
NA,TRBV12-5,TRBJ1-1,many,TGTGCTAGTGGTTTTATACAAGTTGTAGTTGGGGCGGAGAACACTGAAGCTTTCTTT,CASGFIQVVVGAENTEAFF
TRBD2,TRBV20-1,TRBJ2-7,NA,TGCAGTGCTAGAGATGAACTAGCGGGGGGATCCTACGAGCAGTACTTC,CSARDELAGGSYEQYF
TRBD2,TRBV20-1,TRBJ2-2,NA,TGCAGTGCTGGGGAACTAGCGGGGGTGATCACCGGGGAGCTGTTTTTT,CSAGELAGVITGELFF
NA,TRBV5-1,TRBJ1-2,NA,TGCGCCAGCAGCTTGGGGGGGGGGCAGGTACGAAGCGGCTATGGCTACACCTTC,CASSLGGGQVRSGYGYTF
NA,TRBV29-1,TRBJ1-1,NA,TGCAGCGACGTGGTTGTCTGGGCACAAGAAGCTTTCTTT,CSDVVVWAQEAFF
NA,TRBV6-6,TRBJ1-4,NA,TGTGCCAGCAGCCCTTTGAGGAGTGCTAATGAAAAACTGTTTTTT,CASSPLRSANEKLFF
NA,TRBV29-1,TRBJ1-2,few,TGCAGCGCCCTACCGACAGATAACTATGGCTACACCTTC,CSALPTDNYGYTF
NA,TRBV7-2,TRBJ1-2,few,TGTGCCAGCAGCTTACGCCAAACGCAGACCTCCTCTTATGGCTACACCTTC,CASSLRQTQTSSYGYTF
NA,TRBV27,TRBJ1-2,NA,TGTGCCAGCAGTCTCGACGGTAATTCTTTTAACTATGGCTACACCTTC,CASSLDGNSFNYGYTF
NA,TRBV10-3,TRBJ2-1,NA,TGTGCCATCAGCCTCGATGGGGGGGCATACAATGAGCAGTTCTTC,CAISLDGGAYNEQFF
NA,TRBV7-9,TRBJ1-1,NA,TGTGCCAGCAACCCCATGAACACTGAAGCTTTCTTT,CASNPMNTEAFF
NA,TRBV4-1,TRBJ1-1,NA,TGCGCCAGCAGCCAAGAGGGGACGGCTTTTGAAGCTTTCTTT,CASSQEGTAFEAFF
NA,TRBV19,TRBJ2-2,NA,TGTGCCAGTAGTCTCCGGCCCATCACCGGGGAGCTGTTTTTT,CASSLRPITGELFF
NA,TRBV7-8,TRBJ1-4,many,TGTGCCAGCAGCTTGGAAGCAACTAATGAAAAACTGTTTTTT,CASSLEATNEKLFF
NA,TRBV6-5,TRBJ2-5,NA,TGTGCCAGCCGATTGAGACCCGCCCAATTCCAAGAGACCCAGTACTTC,CASRLRPAQFQETQYF
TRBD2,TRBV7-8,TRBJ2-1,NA,TGTGCCAGCAGATTCCGCGGGGGGGGTAATGAGCAGTTCTTC,CASRFRGGGNEQFF
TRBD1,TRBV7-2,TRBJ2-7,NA,TGTGCCAGCAGCTTATCGGGACAGGGGGGATACGAGCAGTACTTC,CASSLSGQGGYEQYF
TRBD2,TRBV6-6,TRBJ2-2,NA,TGTGCCAGCAGTTATTCGGGGGAGGGTTACGGGGAGCTGTTTTTT,CASSYSGEGYGELFF
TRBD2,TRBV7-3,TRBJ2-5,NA,TGTGCCAGCAGCTCCGGGACTAGCGCCGGCGAGACCCAGTACTTC,CASSSGTSAGETQYF
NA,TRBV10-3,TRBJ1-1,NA,TGTGCCATCAGTGAGTCGGTACAGACGAACACTGAAGCTTTCTTT,CAISESVQTNTEAFF
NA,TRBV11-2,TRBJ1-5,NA,TGTGCCAGCAGCTCCGGGACGATTAGCAATCAGCCCCAGCATTTT,CASSSGTISNQPQHF
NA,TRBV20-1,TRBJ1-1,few,TGCAGCGGGATGATGAACACTGAAGCTTTCTTT,CSGMMNTEAFF
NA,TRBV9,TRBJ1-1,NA,TGTGCCAGCAGCGTAGCCTCGACAGTGAACACTGAAGCTTTCTTT,CASSVASTVNTEAFF
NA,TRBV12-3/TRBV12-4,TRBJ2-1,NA,TGTGCCAGCAGTCCGCCCCCTTCCTACAATGAGCAGTTCTTC,CASSPPPSYNEQFF
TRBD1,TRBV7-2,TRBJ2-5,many,TGTGCCAGCAGCATTGGCCCGGGACAGGGGCTAACCCAGTACTTC,CASSIGPGQGLTQYF